The T cell receptor (beta chain) under discussion was sequenced for a study of T cell changes during pregnancy in multiple sclerosis. Germline CDR1 and CDR2: MNHEY and SVGAGI. This CDR3 is built from 16 residues. V shed 2 bases and J shed 2 bases, with 10 bases lying between them. TCRdb keeps only in-frame clones here, not all; method: immunoSEQ multiplex PCR. Found here are about 57,000 clones, around 90% of them singletons; the top ten hold approximately 0.18%. This sample comprised CD4+ T cells from peripheral blood mononuclear cells, obtained in the second trimester of pregnancy. The V and J genes are TRBV6-5 and TRBJ2-6, with D perhaps TRBD2 (6 bases). The TCR comes from a female donor with multiple sclerosis, enrolled in a pregnancy study. The CDR3 DNA follows: TGTGCCAGCAGTTACCTTGGGGGGACTGGGGCCAACGTCCTGACTTTC. Translation gives CASSYLGGTGANVLTF.